This T cell receptor beta chain was retrieved from a study of T cells in Graves' hyperthyroidism and ophthalmopathy. The V end lost 3 bases, the J end lost 7 bases, and 15 bases lay between the germline ends. Germline V gene sequence: CDR1 SNHLY, CDR2 FYNNEI. There are 14 residues in the CDR3. Regions amplified from RNA transcripts were the TCR beta CDR3 regions. TCR CDR3 regions were first amplified by RT-PCR with HTBI primers. TCRdb used MiXCR to reprocess the multiplex PCR reads, holding one entry per CDR3 protein. The top ten clones hold 15% of a sample with about 350,000 distinct CDR3 sequences, roughly 20% of them seen once. Orbital computed tomography and thyroid ultrasound, together with serum TRAb and thyroxine and clinical symptoms, were used for diagnoses. Ten or more counts support this clonotype.

The chain recombines TRBV2 with TRBJ1-1, with no clear D. This sequence originates from a middle-aged woman with Graves' ophthalmopathy. The specimen sequenced was blood. Here the CDR3 DNA reads TGTGCCAGCAGTGACGAGTCAAAGTTGGGTGAAGCTTTCTTT. Amino acid sequence: CASSDESKLGEAFF.